Each of the 4 T cell receptor beta chains below was sequenced from the same sample in a study of blood T cell repertoires in COVID-19. The assay was immunoSEQ multiplex PCR, and TCRdb's table has in-frame clones only and misses some. The sample carries over 150,000 clones, around 86% recorded once. Input material: peripheral blood. The receptors stem from a man aged 60 to 69 with COVID-19, enrolled during active disease.

The CDR3 DNA sequence: TGTGCCAGTAGTATAGGAGGGGGACAGGGCAATCAGCCCCAGCATTTT. Amino acid sequence: CASSIGGGQGNQPQHF. This sequence joins TRBV19 and TRBJ1-5; 8 positions match TRBD1. The germline CDR1 and CDR2 sequences are LNHDA and SQIVND (reference sequence). V gave up 1 base and J gave up 2 bases; unmatched junction bases: 4. This CDR3 spans 16 amino acids.

The CDR3 DNA sequence: TGTGCCAGCAGTCTCCTCGGGGGTGAGCAGTTCTTC. Translated, it gives CASSLLGGEQFF. The rearrangement uses TRBV3-1 (or the pseudogene TRBV3-2) and TRBJ2-1; possible D gene TRBD2, 6 bases. Trimming removed 6 bases at V and 9 bases at J, with 12 bases between. Germline-derived CDR1 and CDR2 are LGHDT and YNNKEL (reference sequence). The CDR3 length is 12 residues.

CDR3 sequence (DNA): TGTGCCAGCTCACCCACCGGAGAGACCCAGTACTTC. Translating it yields CASSPTGETQYF. The V call is TRBV18, the J call TRBJ2-5; D unresolved. The CDR3 extends over 12 amino acids. V dropped 3 bases and J dropped 4 bases, with 6 bases sitting between them. The germline gives CDR1 KGHSH, CDR2 LQKENI.

V usage is TRBV7-6 and J usage is TRBJ2-2; 13 positions agree with TRBD2. Germline trimming cut 5 bases from V and 6 bases from J; bases unmatched to any gene: 9. CDR3 size: 17 residues. CDR1 and CDR2 (germline): SGHVS, FNYEAQ. The CDR3: CASSPTSGGVTPGELFF. The CDR3, as DNA: TGTGCCAGCAGCCCTACTAGCGGGGGGGTAACGCCCGGGGAGCTGTTTTTT.